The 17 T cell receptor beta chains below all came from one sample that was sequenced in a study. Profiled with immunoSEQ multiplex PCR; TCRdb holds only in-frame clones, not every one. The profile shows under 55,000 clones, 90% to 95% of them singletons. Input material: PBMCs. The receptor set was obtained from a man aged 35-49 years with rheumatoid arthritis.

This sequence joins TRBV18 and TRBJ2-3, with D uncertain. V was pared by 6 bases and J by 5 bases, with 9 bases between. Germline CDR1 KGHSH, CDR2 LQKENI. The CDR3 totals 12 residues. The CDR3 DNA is TGTGCCAGCTCTCAAGGATTAGATACGCAGTATTTT. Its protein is CASSQGLDTQYF.

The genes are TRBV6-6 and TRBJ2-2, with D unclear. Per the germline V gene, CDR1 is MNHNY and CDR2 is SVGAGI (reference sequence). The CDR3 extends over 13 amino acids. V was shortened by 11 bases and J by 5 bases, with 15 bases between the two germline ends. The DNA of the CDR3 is TGTGCCGCCGGAGACGGCAAAACCGGGGAGCTGTTTTTT. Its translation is CAAGDGKTGELFF.

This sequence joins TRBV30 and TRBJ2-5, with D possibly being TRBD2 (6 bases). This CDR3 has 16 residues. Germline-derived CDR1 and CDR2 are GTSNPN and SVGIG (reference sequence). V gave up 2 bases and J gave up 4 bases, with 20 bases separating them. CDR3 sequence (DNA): TGTGCCTGGAGTCCCCCCCTGAAGGGGCGGGGAGAGACCCAGTACTTC. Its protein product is CAWSPPLKGRGETQYF.

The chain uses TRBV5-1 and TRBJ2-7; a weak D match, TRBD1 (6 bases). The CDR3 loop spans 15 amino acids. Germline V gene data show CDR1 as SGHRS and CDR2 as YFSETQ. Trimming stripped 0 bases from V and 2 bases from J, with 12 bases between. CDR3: CASSLATGYPYEQYF. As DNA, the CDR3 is TGCGCCAGCAGCTTGGCGACAGGATACCCCTACGAGCAGTACTTC.

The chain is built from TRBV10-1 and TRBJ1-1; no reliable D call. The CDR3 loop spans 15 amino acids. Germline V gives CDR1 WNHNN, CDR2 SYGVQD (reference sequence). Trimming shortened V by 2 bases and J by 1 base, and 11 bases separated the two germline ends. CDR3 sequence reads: CASSELKGPNTEAFF. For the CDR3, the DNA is TGCGCCAGCAGTGAGCTAAAAGGGCCGAACACTGAAGCTTTCTTT.

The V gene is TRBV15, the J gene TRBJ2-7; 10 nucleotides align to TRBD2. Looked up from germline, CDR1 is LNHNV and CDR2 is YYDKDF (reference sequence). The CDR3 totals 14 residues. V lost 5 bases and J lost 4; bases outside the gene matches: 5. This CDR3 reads CATSESGRAYEQYF. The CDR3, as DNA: TGTGCCACCAGCGAGAGCGGGAGGGCTTACGAGCAGTACTTC.

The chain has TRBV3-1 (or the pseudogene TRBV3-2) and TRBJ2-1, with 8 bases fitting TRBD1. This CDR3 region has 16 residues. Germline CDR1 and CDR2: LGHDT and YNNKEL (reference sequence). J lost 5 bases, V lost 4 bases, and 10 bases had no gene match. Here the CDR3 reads CASSLLRQGWDNEQFF. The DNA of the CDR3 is TGTGCCAGCAGCCTCCTTCGACAGGGGTGGGACAATGAGCAGTTCTTC.

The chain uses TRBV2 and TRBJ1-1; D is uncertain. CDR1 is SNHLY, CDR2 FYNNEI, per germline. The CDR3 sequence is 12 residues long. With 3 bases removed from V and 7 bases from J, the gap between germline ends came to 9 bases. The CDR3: CASSDLSIEAFF. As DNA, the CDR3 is TGTGCCAGCAGTGACTTGAGCATTGAAGCTTTCTTT.

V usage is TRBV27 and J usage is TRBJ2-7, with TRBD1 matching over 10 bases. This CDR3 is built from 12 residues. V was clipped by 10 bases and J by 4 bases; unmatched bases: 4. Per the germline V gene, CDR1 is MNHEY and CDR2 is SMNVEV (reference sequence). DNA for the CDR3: TGTGCCACCTCGGACAGGGGGTACGAGCAGTACTTC. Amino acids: CATSDRGYEQYF.

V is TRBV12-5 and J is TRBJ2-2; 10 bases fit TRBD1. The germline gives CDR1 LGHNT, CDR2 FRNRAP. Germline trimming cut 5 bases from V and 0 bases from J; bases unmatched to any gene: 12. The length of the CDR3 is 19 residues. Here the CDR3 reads CASGQVRDRGSSNTGELFF. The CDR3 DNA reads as TGTGCTAGTGGTCAGGTACGGGACAGGGGATCTTCGAACACCGGGGAGCTGTTTTTT. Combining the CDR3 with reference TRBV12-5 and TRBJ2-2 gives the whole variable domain DARVTQTPRHKVTEMGQEVTMRCQPILGHNTVFWYRQTMMQGLELLAYFRNRAPLDDSGMPKDRFSAEMPDATLATLKIQPSEPRDSAVYFCASGQVRDRGSSNTGELFFGEGSRLTVL.

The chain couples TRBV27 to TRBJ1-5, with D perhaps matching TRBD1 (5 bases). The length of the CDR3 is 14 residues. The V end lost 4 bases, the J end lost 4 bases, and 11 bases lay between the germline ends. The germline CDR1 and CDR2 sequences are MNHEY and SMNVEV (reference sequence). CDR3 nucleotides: TGTGCCAGCAGTTCGGGGGGTATGAATCAGCCCCAGCATTTT. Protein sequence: CASSSGGMNQPQHF.

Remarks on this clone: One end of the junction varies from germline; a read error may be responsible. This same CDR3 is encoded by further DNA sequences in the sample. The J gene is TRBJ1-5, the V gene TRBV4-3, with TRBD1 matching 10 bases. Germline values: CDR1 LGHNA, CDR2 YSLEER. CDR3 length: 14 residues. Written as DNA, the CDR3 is TGCGCCAGCAGCCAGGACAGGGGGAATCAGCCCCAACATTTT. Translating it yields CASSQDRGNQPQHF.

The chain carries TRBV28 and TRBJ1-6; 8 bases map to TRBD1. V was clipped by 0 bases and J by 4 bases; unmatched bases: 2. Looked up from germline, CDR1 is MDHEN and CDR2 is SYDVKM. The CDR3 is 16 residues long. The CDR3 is CASSLWGTGYNSPLHF. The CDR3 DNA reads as TGTGCCAGCAGTTTATGGGGGACAGGTTATAATTCACCCCTCCACTTT.

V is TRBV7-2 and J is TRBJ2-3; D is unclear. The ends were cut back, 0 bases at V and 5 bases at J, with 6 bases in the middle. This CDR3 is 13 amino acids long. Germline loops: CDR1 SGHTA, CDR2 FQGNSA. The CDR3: CASSLAMRDTQYF. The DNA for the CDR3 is TGTGCCAGCAGCTTAGCAATGAGAGATACGCAGTATTTT.

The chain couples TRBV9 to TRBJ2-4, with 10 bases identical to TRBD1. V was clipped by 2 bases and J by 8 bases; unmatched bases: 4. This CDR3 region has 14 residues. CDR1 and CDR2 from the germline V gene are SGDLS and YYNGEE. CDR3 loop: CASSVRTGGDIQYF. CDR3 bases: TGTGCCAGCAGCGTTCGGACAGGGGGTGACATTCAGTACTTC.

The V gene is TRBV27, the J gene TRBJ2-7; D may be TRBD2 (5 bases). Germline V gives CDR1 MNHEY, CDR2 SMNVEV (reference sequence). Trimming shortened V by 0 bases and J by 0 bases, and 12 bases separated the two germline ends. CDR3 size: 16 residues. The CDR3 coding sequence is TGTGCCAGCAGTTTATCGGGAATTACTAGCTCCTACGAGCAGTACTTC. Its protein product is CASSLSGITSSYEQYF.

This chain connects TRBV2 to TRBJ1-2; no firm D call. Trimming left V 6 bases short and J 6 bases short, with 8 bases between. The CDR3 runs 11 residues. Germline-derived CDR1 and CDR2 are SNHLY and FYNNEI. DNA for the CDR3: TGTGCCAGCAGCCGGGTCGATGGCTACACCTTC. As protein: CASSRVDGYTF.